The 15 T cell receptor beta chains in this list originate from one sample, sequenced in a study of quantifying T cell responses using KT2 cells. Study-wide context: TCR alpha and beta constant-region primers primed reverse transcription of RNA.

A single-stranded UMI oligo with SP2 sequence was ligated to cDNA 3' ends. First-round PCR used around 4 cycles and beta primers RC1.1 and RC1.2 covering TRBC1 and TRBC2. A single record per CDR3 protein comes from TCRdb applying MiXCR to the UMI-ligation and nested PCR reads. Altogether some 48,000 distinct CDR3 sequences are present, around 10% being singletons, with the ten largest covering roughly 10%. The source material was PBMCs spiked with cells of the T cell clone KT2. The receptor source for this set is a human donor.

The chain joins TRBV7-2 to TRBJ1-2, with D tentatively TRBD1 (5 bases). The CDR3 covers 14 residues. Germline V lookup: CDR1 SGHTA, CDR2 FQGNSA. The V gene lost 0 bases and the J gene lost 4 bases, with 9 bases spanning the gap. CDR3 coding DNA: TGTGCCAGCAGCTTAGCTAGGGGCGCCTATGGCTACACCTTC. Encoded protein: CASSLARGAYGYTF.

This clonotype has only a few counts. V gene TRBV10-3 combines with J gene TRBJ1-1; D unclear. The germline gives CDR1 ENHRY, CDR2 SYGVKD. The CDR3 runs 13 residues. Between the trimmed V and J ends, which lost 11 bases and 4 bases, there was a span of 17 bases. CDR3 DNA sequence: TGTGCCTCCGCCATGGGAGTCGGCACTGAAGCTTTCTTT. Translation gives CASAMGVGTEAFF.

This clonotype was observed at least ten times. The V and J genes are TRBV20-1 and TRBJ1-1, with no clear D. Trimming shortened V by 1 base and J by 0 bases, and 12 bases separated the two germline ends. Germline-derived CDR1 and CDR2 are DFQATT and SNEGSKA (reference sequence). This CDR3 comprises 15 residues. The CDR3 sequence: CSARVDNTVNTEAFF. The CDR3 DNA is TGCAGTGCTAGAGTAGACAACACGGTGAACACTGAAGCTTTCTTT.

This clonotype was counted a few times. This chain links TRBV6-2 or TRBV6-3 with TRBJ1-3; D remains ambiguous. Germline V gives CDR1 MNHEY, CDR2 SVGEGT. Trimming left V 8 bases short and J 0 bases short, with 11 bases between. This CDR3 is built from 14 residues. CDR3 nucleotides: TGTGCCAGCCTAGGTGGGATCTCTGGAAACACCATATATTTT. As protein: CASLGGISGNTIYF.

The table lists this clonotype with many counts. V usage is TRBV9 and J usage is TRBJ2-7; tentatively, D is TRBD1 or TRBD2 (5 bases each). V was pared by 0 bases and J by 4 bases, with 8 bases between. This CDR3 has 13 amino acids. From germline, CDR1 is SGDLS and CDR2 YYNGEE. For the CDR3, the DNA is TGTGCCAGCAGCGTAGGGGACCCTTACGAGCAGTACTTC. Protein product: CASSVGDPYEQYF.

This clonotype was detected ten times or more. The CDR3 sequence is CASSRTGSNQPQHF. In DNA, the CDR3 is TGTGCCAGCAGTCGGACAGGGAGCAATCAGCCCCAGCATTTT. The genes are TRBV2 and TRBJ1-5, with 8 bases identical to TRBD1. J lost 1 base, V lost 5 bases, and 1 base had no gene match. Germline V gives CDR1 SNHLY, CDR2 FYNNEI. The CDR3 runs 14 residues.

Many counts were recorded for this clonotype. This chain joins TRBV6-1 and TRBJ1-4; TRBD1 agrees at 9 bases. Germline V gene lookup returns CDR1 MNHNS and CDR2 SASEGT. There are 14 residues in the CDR3. Trimming removed 7 bases from V and 5 bases from J; junction bases left unmatched: 5. In nucleotides, the CDR3 is TGTGCCAGCATTCAGGACAGGGGAAATGAAAAACTGTTTTTT. This translates into CASIQDRGNEKLFF.

In its sample, this clonotype was seen many times. This rearrangement joins TRBV29-1 to TRBJ1-3; the D gene is possibly TRBD1 (6 bases). V was clipped by 5 bases and J by 3 bases, with 11 bases between them. The CDR3 extends over 13 amino acids. Germline V gene sequence: CDR1 SQVTM, CDR2 ANQGSEA. Here the CDR3 DNA reads TGCAGCGTTTCACAGGGAGGTGGAAACACCATATATTTT. Its protein is CSVSQGGGNTIYF. The full variable domain, with the rest looked up from reference TRBV29-1 and TRBJ1-3, is SAVISQKPSRDICQRGTSLTIQCQVDSQVTMMFWYRQQPGQSLTLIATANQGSEATYESGFVIDKFPISRPNLTFSTLTVSNMSPEDSSIYLCSVSQGGGNTIYFGEGSWLTVV.

The genes are TRBV14 and TRBJ2-1, with a weak D call TRBD1 (6 bases). Germline CDR1 reads SGHDN; CDR2 reads FVKESK. The CDR3 runs 17 residues. Trimming stripped 0 bases from V and 10 bases from J, with 22 bases between. CDR3 residues: CASSQDSAGTTGREQFF. The DNA for the CDR3 is TGTGCCAGCAGCCAAGATTCGGCTGGGACAACCGGGCGGGAGCAGTTCTTC.

The rearrangement links TRBV29-1 to TRBJ1-1, with D tentatively TRBD1 (5 bases). Deletions cut 8 bases from V and 3 bases from J, with 19 bases between. The germline V gene encodes CDR1 SQVTM and CDR2 ANQGSEA. The CDR3 runs 14 residues. This CDR3 is CSFRGGGAYTEAFF. CDR3 DNA: TGCAGCTTCCGCGGGGGAGGGGCGTACACTGAAGCTTTCTTT. The entire variable domain, with the rest obtained from reference TRBV29-1 and TRBJ1-1, is as follows: SAVISQKPSRDICQRGTSLTIQCQVDSQVTMMFWYRQQPGQSLTLIATANQGSEATYESGFVIDKFPISRPNLTFSTLTVSNMSPEDSSIYLCSFRGGGAYTEAFFGQGTRLTVV.

This clonotype came up a few times. The gene calls are TRBV7-8 and TRBJ2-7; D assignment may be TRBD1 or TRBD2 (5 bases each). Looked up from germline, CDR1 is SGHVS and CDR2 is FQNEAQ. Trimming took off 4 bases at V and 1 base at J, with 17 bases between the two ends. This CDR3 is built from 16 residues. Written as DNA, the CDR3 is TGTGCCAGCAGCTCAGGGAGTGGCGGCGCTTCCTACGAGCAGTACTTC. Its translation: CASSSGSGGASYEQYF.

The V gene is TRBV12-3 or TRBV12-4, the J gene TRBJ2-1; possibly TRBD1 for D (7 bases). V shed 4 bases and J shed 6 bases, with 22 bases lying between them. The CDR3 has 17 residues. Written as DNA, the CDR3 is TGTGCCAGCAGTTCCCGACAGGGCGCGTTCGGGGGCAATGAGCAGTTCTTC. Protein sequence: CASSSRQGAFGGNEQFF.

This clonotype appeared many times. This chain joins TRBV7-8 and TRBJ2-7; no reliable D call. The germline V and J ends were trimmed by 5 bases and 2 bases, with 13 bases remaining between them. The CDR3 has 14 residues. CDR1 SGHVS and CDR2 FQNEAQ come from the germline V gene. CDR3 bases: TGTGCCAGCAGCCCGACCCGAACGGCCTACGAGCAGTACTTC. Protein sequence: CASSPTRTAYEQYF.

Worth noting for this clonotype: One end of the junction fails to match germline, which may point to a read error. The chain couples TRBV2 to TRBJ2-2; D may be TRBD1 or TRBD2 (5 bases each). The CDR3 is 14 residues long. Germline values: CDR1 SNHLY, CDR2 FYNNEI. CDR3: CASSGESDTGEMFF. In DNA form, the CDR3 reads TGTGCCAGCAGCGGGGAATCGGACACCGGGGAGATGTTTTTT. The full variable domain, completed using reference TRBV2 and TRBJ2-2, is EPEVTQTPSHQVTQMGQEVILRCVPISNHLYFYWYRQILGQKVEFLVSFYNNEISEKSEIFDDQFSVERPDGSNFTLKIRSTKLEDSAMYFCASSGESDTGEMFFGEGSRLTVL.

Many counts were recorded for this clonotype. The J gene is TRBJ1-1, the V gene TRBV12-3 or TRBV12-4; D is undetermined. V was pared by 6 bases and J by 3 bases, with 11 bases between. The CDR3 totals 13 residues. CDR3 sequence reads: CASRFNKDTEAFF. The CDR3 coding sequence is TGTGCCAGCAGGTTCAACAAGGACACTGAAGCTTTCTTT.